This T cell receptor (beta chain) came from a study of T cell responses to AZD1222 COVID-19 vaccine. About the research overall: Pooling of second doses given at about 4 or about 12 weeks was done.

The table came from immunoSEQ multiplex PCR; TCRdb's copy has only in-frame clones and leaves some out. The sample includes about 56,000 clones, 70% to 90% of them seen just once. With regard to this clone: Its antigen remains unidentified.

Study-wide results and caveats: Repertoire collection took place solely once the T cell response had peaked. Only six or seven AZD1222 recipients were seropositive at baseline.

This clonotype originated in an adult in good health. The material sequenced was peripheral blood, taken on day 0 of AZD1222 vaccination.

CDR3 residues: CASSFQGATNEKLFF. The CDR3 nucleotides are TGTGCCAGCAGCTTTCAGGGGGCAACTAATGAAAAACTGTTTTTT. The chain uses TRBV28 and TRBJ1-4; 7 bases are shared with TRBD1. This CDR3 spans 15 amino acids. CDR1 is MDHEN and CDR2 is SYDVKM in the germline V gene. V trimming: 6 bases; J trimming: 0 bases; junction bases outside the gene matches: 4.